The 14 T cell receptor beta chains presented below share a single source sample, sequenced in a study of vaccination and CD4 T cells after COVID-19. CD4+ T cells that had been cultured provided DNA sequenced with the Oncomine TCR Beta short-read assay. TCRdb itself ran the PCR reads through MiXCR, one entry per CDR3 protein. This table holds approximately 18,000 distinct CDR3 sequences, more than 45% found once. Treatment indicated: roughly 11-day PBMC culture with coronavirus spike peptide pools or control peptides (ViraFEST assay). Antigens for these TCRs are unknown. The specimen comprised CD4+ T cells from blood, cultured in vitro, sampled after SARS-CoV-2 vaccination. These receptors all come from a human donor who had recovered from COVID-19.

This chain connects TRBV27 to TRBJ2-1; either TRBD1 or TRBD2 may supply D (5 bases each). The length of the CDR3 is 16 residues. Trimming left V 3 bases short and J 7 bases short, with 19 bases between. Germline CDR1 and CDR2: MNHEY and SMNVEV (reference sequence). This CDR3 is CASSLGTRLRGNEQFF. CDR3 bases: TGTGCCAGCAGTTTGGGGACCCGATTAAGAGGGAATGAGCAGTTCTTC.

V is TRBV2 and J is TRBJ1-6; no clear D. Germline lookup yields CDR1 SNHLY and CDR2 FYNNEI. V was clipped by 3 bases and J by 7 bases, with 13 bases between them. The CDR3 covers 15 residues. This chain's CDR3 is CASSDGRTGNSPLHF. The CDR3 region has the DNA TGTGCCAGCAGTGATGGCCGGACGGGGAATTCACCCCTCCACTTT.

This clonotype was observed a handful of times. The chain links TRBV4-3 to TRBJ1-1, with D unclear. The CDR3 is 13 amino acids. Germline V gives CDR1 LGHNA, CDR2 YSLEER. Deletions cut 0 bases from V and 2 bases from J, with 4 bases between. CDR3 DNA: TGCGCCAGCAGCCAAGATTTTAACACTGAAGCTTTCTTT. The encoded protein is CASSQDFNTEAFF.

This clonotype occurred a few times. The V and J genes are TRBV6-2 or TRBV6-3 and TRBJ1-2; perhaps TRBD1 as D (6 bases). Trimming cost V 0 bases and J 2 bases, with 7 bases left between them. The CDR3 has 14 amino acids. In germline, CDR1 is MNHEY, CDR2 SVGEGT. The chain's CDR3 is CASSYSTGNYGYTF. CDR3 DNA sequence: TGTGCCAGCAGTTACTCCACAGGGAACTATGGCTACACCTTC.

The chain has TRBV19 and TRBJ1-1; D is ambiguous. This CDR3 is 11 amino acids long. Trimming shortened V by 7 bases and J by 10 bases, and 13 bases separated the two germline ends. The V gene's germline CDR1 is LNHDA and CDR2 SQIVND (reference sequence). The CDR3 loop is CASKAFSGAFF. CDR3 DNA sequence: TGTGCCAGTAAGGCCTTTTCCGGAGCTTTCTTT.

This chain uses TRBV7-2 with TRBJ2-3; 11 bases map to TRBD2. V shed 5 bases, J shed 3 bases, and the junction held 7 bases outside the gene matches. The CDR3 is 16 amino acids. Germline CDR1 and CDR2: SGHTA and FQGNSA. As DNA, the CDR3 is TGTGCCAGCAGCCGGATTAGCGGGGGGGGAACAGATACGCAGTATTTT. The encoded protein is CASSRISGGGTDTQYF.

The rearrangement links TRBV7-9 to TRBJ2-7; D uncertain. The V and J ends lost 5 bases and 5 bases respectively, with 7 bases between them. The CDR3 totals 11 residues. Germline V gene sequence: CDR1 SEHNR, CDR2 FQNEAQ (reference sequence). The CDR3 bases are TGTGCCAGCAGCCCCCTGAACGAGCAGTACTTC. Translated, it gives CASSPLNEQYF.

This clonotype was observed a handful of times. The rearrangement links TRBV27 to TRBJ2-5, with a weak D call TRBD1 (5 bases). The length of the CDR3 is 14 residues. Trimming stripped 1 base from V and 3 bases from J, with 9 bases between. Germline CDR1 and CDR2: MNHEY and SMNVEV (reference sequence). CDR3 sequence: CASSLLAGKETQYF. The CDR3 DNA reads TGTGCCAGCAGTTTATTAGCAGGGAAAGAGACCCAGTACTTC.

This chain joins TRBV19 and TRBJ2-5; TRBD1 matches at 11 bases. J was trimmed by 5 bases and V by 5 bases; bases with no gene match: 4. The CDR3 totals 14 residues. Per the germline V gene, CDR1 is LNHDA and CDR2 is SQIVND (reference sequence). The CDR3 region is CASSGQGAEETQYF. The CDR3 DNA reads TGTGCCAGTAGTGGACAGGGGGCAGAGGAGACCCAGTACTTC.

The genes are TRBV7-2 and TRBJ1-5; 8 bases are shared with TRBD1. CDR3 length: 15 amino acids. The trim removed 5 bases at V and 5 bases at J, leaving 8 bases unmatched. Germline loops: CDR1 SGHTA, CDR2 FQGNSA. This CDR3 reads CASSRQGLGDQPQHF. The CDR3 bases are TGTGCCAGCAGCAGACAGGGGCTTGGGGATCAGCCCCAGCATTTT.

This clonotype was found a few times. The genes are TRBV6-2 or TRBV6-3 and TRBJ2-5, with D possibly TRBD1 on 6 matching bases. Deletions cut 6 bases from V and 6 bases from J, with 11 bases between. CDR3 length: 12 amino acids. CDR1 and CDR2 (germline): MNHEY, SVGEGT. The chain's CDR3 is CASRPQGKTQYF. The CDR3 coding sequence is TGTGCCAGCAGACCTCAGGGGAAGACCCAGTACTTC.

This clonotype has a handful of counts. The chain recombines TRBV7-2 with TRBJ1-1; D is ambiguous. V was clipped by 1 base and J by 1 base, with 4 bases between them. Germline CDR1 and CDR2: SGHTA and FQGNSA. This CDR3 has 13 residues. This CDR3 is CASSLGRNTEAFF. CDR3 bases: TGTGCCAGCAGCTTAGGTAGGAACACTGAAGCTTTCTTT. The full variable domain, with the rest looked up from reference TRBV7-2 and TRBJ1-1, is GAGVSQSPSNKVTEKGKDVELRCDPISGHTALYWYRQSLGQGLEFLIYFQGNSAPDKSGLPSDRFSAERTGGSVSTLTIQRTQQEDSAVYLCASSLGRNTEAFFGQGTRLTVV.

This clonotype has a handful of counts. This sequence joins TRBV7-9 and TRBJ1-2, with 8 bases fitting TRBD1. Germline V CDR1 and CDR2: SEHNR, FQNEAQ (reference sequence). V was pared by 3 bases and J by 4 bases, with 1 base of the junction left unmatched. The CDR3 runs 13 residues. CDR3 DNA sequence: TGTGCCAGCAGCTTGGACAGGGTCTATGGCTACACCTTC. The encoded protein is CASSLDRVYGYTF.

V usage is TRBV10-3 and J usage is TRBJ1-6; perhaps TRBD1 as D (5 bases). Germline loops: CDR1 ENHRY, CDR2 SYGVKD. The CDR3 length is 15 residues. V lost 0 bases to trimming and J lost 8 bases, with 11 bases between them. The CDR3 here is CAISESQGRDSPLHF. CDR3 nucleotides: TGTGCCATCAGTGAGTCGCAGGGACGGGATTCACCCCTCCACTTT.